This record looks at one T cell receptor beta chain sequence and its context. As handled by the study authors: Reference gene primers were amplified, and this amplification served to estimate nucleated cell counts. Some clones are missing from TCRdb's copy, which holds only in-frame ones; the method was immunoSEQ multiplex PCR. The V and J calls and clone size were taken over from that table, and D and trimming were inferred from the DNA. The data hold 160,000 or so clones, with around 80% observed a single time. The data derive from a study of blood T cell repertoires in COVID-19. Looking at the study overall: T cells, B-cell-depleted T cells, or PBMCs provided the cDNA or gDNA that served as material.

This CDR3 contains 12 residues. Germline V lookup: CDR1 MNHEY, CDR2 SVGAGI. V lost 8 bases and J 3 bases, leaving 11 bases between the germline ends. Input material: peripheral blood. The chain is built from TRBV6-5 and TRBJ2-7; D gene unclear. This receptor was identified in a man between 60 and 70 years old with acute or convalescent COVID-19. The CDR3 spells CASGRANYEQYF. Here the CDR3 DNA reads TGTGCCAGCGGCAGAGCGAACTACGAGCAGTACTTC.